This TCR beta chain was observed in a study of identical twins. Overall study results and limits: A cross-sectional statistical analysis, not follow-up of the same donors, supported the conclusions.

Worth noting for this clonotype: The antigen is unknown.

TCRdb processed the 5' RACE reads anew with MiXCR; each CDR3 protein has one entry. The data hold about 890,000 distinct CDR3 sequences, with 10% to 15% observed a single time. This CDR3 comprises 15 residues. V was clipped by 6 bases and J by 3 bases; unmatched bases: 4. The germline V gene encodes CDR1 MDHEN and CDR2 SYDVKM. These data are also associated with another study on yellow fever vaccine responses in identical twins.

The chain employs TRBV28 and TRBJ2-3, with 12 bases matching TRBD2. The receptor's source is a woman aged 18-29 years in good health. The sequenced material came from PBMCs. This CDR3 reads CASRTTSGRTDTQYF. In DNA form, the CDR3 reads TGTGCCAGCAGGACGACTAGCGGGAGAACAGATACGCAGTATTTT.